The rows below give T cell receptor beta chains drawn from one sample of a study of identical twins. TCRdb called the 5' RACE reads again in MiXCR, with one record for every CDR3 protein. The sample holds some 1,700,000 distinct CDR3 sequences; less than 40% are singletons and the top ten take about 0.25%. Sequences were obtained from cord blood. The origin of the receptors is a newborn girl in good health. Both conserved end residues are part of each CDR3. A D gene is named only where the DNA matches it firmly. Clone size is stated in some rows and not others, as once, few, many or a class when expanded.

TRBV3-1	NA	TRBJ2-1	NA	TGTGCCAGCAGCCAATTTTTACTCGCCGCTTACAATGAGCAGTTCTTC	CASSQFLLAAYNEQFF
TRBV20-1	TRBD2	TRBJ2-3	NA	TGCAGTGCTCCGGGTAGCGGGAGGGCCGAGGCAGATACGCAGTATTTT	CSAPGSGRAEADTQYF
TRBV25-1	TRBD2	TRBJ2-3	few	TGTGCCAGCAGTGAGGGAGGGCGGGTAAGCACAGATACGCAGTATTTT	CASSEGGRVSTDTQYF
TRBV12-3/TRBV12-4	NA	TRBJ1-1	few	TGTGCCAGCAGTTTAGGGGGCATGCCTGAAGCTTTCTTT	CASSLGGMPEAFF
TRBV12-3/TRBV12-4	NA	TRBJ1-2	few	TGTGCCAGCAGTTTAAGTAGACGGGGAGACTATGGCTACACCTTC	CASSLSRRGDYGYTF
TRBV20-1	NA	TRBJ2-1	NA	TGCAGTGCTAGGTATTGGACTAACAATGAGCAGTTCTTC	CSARYWTNNEQFF
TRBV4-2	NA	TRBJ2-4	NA	TGTGCCAGCAGCCAACCCCTTATAGTAGCGGAAAACATTCAGTACTTC	CASSQPLIVAENIQYF
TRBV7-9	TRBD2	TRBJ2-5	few	TGTGCCAGTACTGGGCTAGCGGGGTTCGAGACCCAGTACTTC	CASTGLAGFETQYF
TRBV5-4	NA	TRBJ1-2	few	TGTGCCAGCAGCATTAAGCTGACGGATCGTAATGGCTACACCTTC	CASSIKLTDRNGYTF
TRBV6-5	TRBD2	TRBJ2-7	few	TGTGCCAGCAGTTACCCCGGACTAGCGGGGTACGAGCAGTACTTC	CASSYPGLAGYEQYF
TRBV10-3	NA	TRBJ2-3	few	TGTGCCATCAGTGAGTCGGGGGGGCGCACAGATACGCAGTATTTT	CAISESGGRTDTQYF